The following is a TCR beta chain sequence with its context. The antigen remains unidentified. One entry per CDR3 protein, called by TCRdb with MiXCR from the 5' RACE reads. The table includes about 350,000 distinct CDR3 sequences, approximately 15% detected once. This sample is drawn from a study of T-cell memory formation after mild COVID-19. The study's findings and limits: Mostly located in CM and EM were contracting CD4+ clones, with contracting CD8+ clones located in EMRA.

Material for sequencing was PBMCs or a T cell subset sorted from them (not recorded which). The clonotype was recovered from a man aged 18 to 30 who had mild COVID-19 (a few samples of this study predate the infection). Cell type and time point are not known.

CDR3 nucleotides: TGTGCCAGCAGTAGGAAGAACACCGGGGAGCTGTTTTTT. Amino acid sequence: CASSRKNTGELFF. The J gene is TRBJ2-2, the V gene TRBV6-2 or TRBV6-3, with no clear D. This CDR3 has 13 amino acids. The germline V gene has CDR1 MNHEY and CDR2 SVGEGT. The germline V and J ends were trimmed by 5 bases and 1 base, with 5 bases remaining between them.